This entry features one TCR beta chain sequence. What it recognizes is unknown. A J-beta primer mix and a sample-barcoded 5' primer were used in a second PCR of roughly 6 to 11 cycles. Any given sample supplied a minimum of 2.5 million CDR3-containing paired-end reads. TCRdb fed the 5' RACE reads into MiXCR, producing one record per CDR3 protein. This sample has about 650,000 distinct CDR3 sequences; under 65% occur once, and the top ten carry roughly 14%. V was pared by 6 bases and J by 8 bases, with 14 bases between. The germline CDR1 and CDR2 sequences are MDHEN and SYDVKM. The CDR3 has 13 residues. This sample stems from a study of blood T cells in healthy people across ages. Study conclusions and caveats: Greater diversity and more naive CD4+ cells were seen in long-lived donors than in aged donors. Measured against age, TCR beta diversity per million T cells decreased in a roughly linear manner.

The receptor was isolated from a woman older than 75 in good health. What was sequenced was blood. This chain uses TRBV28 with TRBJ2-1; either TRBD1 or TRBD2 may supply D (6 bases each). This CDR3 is CASRVTGGDEQFF. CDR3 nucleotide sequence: TGTGCCAGCAGGGTGACAGGCGGGGATGAGCAGTTCTTC.